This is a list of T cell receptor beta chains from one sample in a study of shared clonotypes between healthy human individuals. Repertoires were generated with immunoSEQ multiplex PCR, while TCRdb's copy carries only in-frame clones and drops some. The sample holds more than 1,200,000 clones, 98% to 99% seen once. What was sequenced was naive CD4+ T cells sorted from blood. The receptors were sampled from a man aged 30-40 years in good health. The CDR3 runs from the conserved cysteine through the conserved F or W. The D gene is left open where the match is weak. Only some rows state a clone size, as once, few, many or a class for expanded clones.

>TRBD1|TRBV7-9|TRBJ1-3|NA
TGTGCCAGCAGCCCCTGGACAGGGAGGGGAAACACCATATATTTT
CASSPWTGRGNTIYF
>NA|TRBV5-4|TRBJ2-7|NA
TGTGCCAGCAGCTCACTAAGCTCCTACGAGCAGTACTTC
CASSSLSSYEQYF
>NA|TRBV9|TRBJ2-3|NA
TGTGCCAGCAGCGCAATAAGAACGCCGGATACGCAGTATTTT
CASSAIRTPDTQYF
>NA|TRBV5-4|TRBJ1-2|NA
TGTGCCAGCAGCCCTTGGGGGGTACAGGGCCTCGCGGGCTACACCTTC
CASSPWGVQGLAGYTF
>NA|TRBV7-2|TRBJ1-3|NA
TGTGCCAGCAGCCCGAGGGGGAGCACTGGAAACACCATATATTTT
CASSPRGSTGNTIYF
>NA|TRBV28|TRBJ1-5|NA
TGTGCCAGCAGGACCACCAATCAGCCCCAGCATTTT
CASRTTNQPQHF
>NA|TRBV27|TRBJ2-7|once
TGTGCCAGCAGGGGACGGAGCTCCTACGAGCAGTACTTC
CASRGRSSYEQYF
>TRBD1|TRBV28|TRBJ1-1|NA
TGTGCCAGCAGTTTAGCCCTCGGACAGGGAATACCGAACACTGAAGCTTTCTTT
CASSLALGQGIPNTEAFF
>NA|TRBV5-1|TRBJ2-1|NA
TGCGCCAGCAGGACGCTTGGGAGGAATGAGCAGTTCTTC
CASRTLGRNEQFF
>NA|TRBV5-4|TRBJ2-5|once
TGTGCCAGCAGTGTAGGAGCCCCCGTAGAGACCCAGTACTTC
CASSVGAPVETQYF
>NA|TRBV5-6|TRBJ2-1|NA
TGTGCCAGCAGCTTGGGGACATCCTCCTACAATGAGCAGTTCTTC
CASSLGTSSYNEQFF
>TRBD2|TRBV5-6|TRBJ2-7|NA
TGTGCCAGCAGTTCCCTTGCGGGAGAGATTTCCTACGAGCAGTACTTC
CASSSLAGEISYEQYF
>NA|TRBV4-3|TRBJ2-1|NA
TGCGCCAGCAGCCAAGACTGGCTAGCTAATGAGCAGTTCTTC
CASSQDWLANEQFF
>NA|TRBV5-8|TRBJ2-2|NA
TGTGCCAGCAGCGTGGGACGGCTCACCGGGGAGCTGTTTTTT
CASSVGRLTGELFF
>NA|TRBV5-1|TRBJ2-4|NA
TGCGCCAGCAGCTTGGCCGTGGGGCTTGGGGACATTCAGTACTTC
CASSLAVGLGDIQYF
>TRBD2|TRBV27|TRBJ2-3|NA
TGTGCCAGCAGTTTAGGTAGCGGGAGGTTTGATACGCAGTATTTT
CASSLGSGRFDTQYF
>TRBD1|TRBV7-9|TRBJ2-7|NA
TGTGCCACCCGGAGCCTCGGGACAGGGAAGAGCTACGAGCAGTACTTC
CATRSLGTGKSYEQYF
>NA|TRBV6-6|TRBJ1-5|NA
TGTGCCAGCAGACCAGGTCACAAAGATCAGCCCCAGCATTTT
CASRPGHKDQPQHF
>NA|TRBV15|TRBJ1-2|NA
TGTGCCACCAGCAGAGAGGCAGGACAGAGGCCGGCTGGCTACACCTTC
CATSREAGQRPAGYTF
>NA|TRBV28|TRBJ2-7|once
TGTGCCAGCATGGTGGGCAGTGGGCCGGCCGGCGAGCAGTACTTC
CASMVGSGPAGEQYF
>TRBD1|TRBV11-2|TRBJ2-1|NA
TGTGCCAGCAGCTCTGACAGGGTCTACAATGAGCAGTTCTTC
CASSSDRVYNEQFF
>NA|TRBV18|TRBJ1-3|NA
TGTGCCAGCTCACCACCGTTTCCTACAGGGTCAGGAAACACCATATATTTT
CASSPPFPTGSGNTIYF
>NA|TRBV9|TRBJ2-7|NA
TGTGCCAGCAGCGTAGGTCCAGGAAGGGATGACGAGCAGTACTTC
CASSVGPGRDDEQYF
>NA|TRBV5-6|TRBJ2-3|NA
TGTGCCAGCAGCTTGGCCTTGGTGTCCTGGGGCACAGATACGCAGTATTTT
CASSLALVSWGTDTQYF
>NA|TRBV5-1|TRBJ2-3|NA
TGCGCCAGCAGCCAAGGACAGTACACAGATACGCAGTATTTT
CASSQGQYTDTQYF
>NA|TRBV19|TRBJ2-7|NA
TGTGCCAGTAGTGGCGGTCCCACCTACGAGCAGTACTTC
CASSGGPTYEQYF
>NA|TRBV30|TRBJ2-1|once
TGTGCCTGGAGCCCCACCCGGGGCCATGAGCAGTTCTTC
CAWSPTRGHEQFF